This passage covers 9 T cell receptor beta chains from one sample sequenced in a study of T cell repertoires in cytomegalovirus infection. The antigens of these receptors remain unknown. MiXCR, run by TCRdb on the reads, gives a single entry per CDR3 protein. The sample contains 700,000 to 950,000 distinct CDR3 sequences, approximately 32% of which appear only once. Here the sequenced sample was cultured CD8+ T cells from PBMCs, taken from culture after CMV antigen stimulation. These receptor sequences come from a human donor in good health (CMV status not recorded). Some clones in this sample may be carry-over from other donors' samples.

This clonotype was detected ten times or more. CDR3 in amino acids: CASSTGVNTEAFF. The CDR3 DNA sequence: TGTGCCAGTTCGACAGGGGTGAACACTGAAGCTTTCTTT. V and J are TRBV12-3 or TRBV12-4 and TRBJ1-1; 8 nucleotides align to TRBD1. The ends lost 9 bases at V and 0 bases at J; junction bases unmatched: 3. This CDR3 region has 13 residues.

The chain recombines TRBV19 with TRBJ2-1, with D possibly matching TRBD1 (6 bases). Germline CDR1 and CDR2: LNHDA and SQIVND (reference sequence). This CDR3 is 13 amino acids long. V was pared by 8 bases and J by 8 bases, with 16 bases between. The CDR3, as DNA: TGTGCCAGTTCCCCACAGGGAATCGATGAGCAGTTCTTC. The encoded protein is CASSPQGIDEQFF.

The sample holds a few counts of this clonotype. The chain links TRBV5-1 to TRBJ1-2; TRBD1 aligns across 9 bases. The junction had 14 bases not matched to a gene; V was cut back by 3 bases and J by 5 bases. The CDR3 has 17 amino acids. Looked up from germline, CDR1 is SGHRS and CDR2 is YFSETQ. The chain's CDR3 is CASSSMPRQGDDYGYTF. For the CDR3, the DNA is TGCGCCAGCAGCTCTATGCCTCGACAGGGGGACGATTATGGCTACACCTTC.

The CDR3 sequence: CASSSQSTSDEQFF. CDR3 in DNA: TGTGCCAGCAGCTCCCAGAGCACAAGCGATGAGCAGTTCTTC. This chain uses TRBV13 with TRBJ2-1; D is ambiguous. CDR1 PRHDT and CDR2 FYEKMQ come from the germline V gene (reference sequence). The CDR3 runs 14 residues. The V gene lost 4 bases and the J gene lost 8 bases, with 15 bases spanning the gap.

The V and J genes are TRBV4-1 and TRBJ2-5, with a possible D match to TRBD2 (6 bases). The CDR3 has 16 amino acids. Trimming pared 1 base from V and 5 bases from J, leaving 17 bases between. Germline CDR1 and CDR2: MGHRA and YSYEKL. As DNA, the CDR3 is TGCGCCAGCAGCCAAGTCCCGATTACGGGAGAGGAGACCCAGTACTTC. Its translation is CASSQVPITGEETQYF.

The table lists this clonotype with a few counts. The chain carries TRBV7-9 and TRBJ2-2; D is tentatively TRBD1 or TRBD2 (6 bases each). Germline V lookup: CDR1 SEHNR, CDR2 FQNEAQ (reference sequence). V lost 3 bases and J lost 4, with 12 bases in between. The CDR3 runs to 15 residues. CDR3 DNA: TGTGCCAGCAGCTTTGAGGGGGAGGCCACCGGGGAGCTGTTTTTT. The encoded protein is CASSFEGEATGELFF. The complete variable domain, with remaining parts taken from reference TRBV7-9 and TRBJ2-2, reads DTGVSQNPRHKITKRGQNVTFRCDPISEHNRLYWYRQTLGQGPEFLTYFQNEAQLEKSRLLSDRFSAERPKGSFSTLEIQRTEQGDSAMYLCASSFEGEATGELFFGEGSRLTVL.

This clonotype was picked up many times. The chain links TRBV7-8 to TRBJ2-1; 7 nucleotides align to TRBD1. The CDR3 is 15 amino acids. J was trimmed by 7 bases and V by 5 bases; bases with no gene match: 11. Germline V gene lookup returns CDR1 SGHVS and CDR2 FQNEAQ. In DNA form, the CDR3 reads TGTGCCAGCAGCCTAGGGGGCAATCCTGGGAATGAGCAGTTCTTC. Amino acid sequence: CASSLGGNPGNEQFF.

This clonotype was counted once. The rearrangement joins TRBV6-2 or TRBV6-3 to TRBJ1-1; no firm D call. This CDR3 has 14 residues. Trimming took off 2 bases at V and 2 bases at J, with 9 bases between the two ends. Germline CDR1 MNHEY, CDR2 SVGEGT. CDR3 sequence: CASSYNRLNTEAFF. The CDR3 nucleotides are TGTGCCAGCAGTTACAACAGATTAAACACTGAAGCTTTCTTT.

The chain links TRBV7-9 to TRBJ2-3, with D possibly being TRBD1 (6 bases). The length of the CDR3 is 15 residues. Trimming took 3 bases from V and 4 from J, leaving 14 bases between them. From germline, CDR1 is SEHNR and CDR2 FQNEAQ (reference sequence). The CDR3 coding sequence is TGTGCCAGCAGCTTGAAACAGGGCGAGGCAGATACGCAGTATTTT. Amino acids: CASSLKQGEADTQYF.